Presented here are 24 T cell receptor beta chains from one specimen sequenced in a study of cytomegalovirus exposure and HLA in healthy donors (dated by TCRdb to between 2016 and 2019). To prepare the library, the immunoSEQ multiplex PCR assay was applied. Entries here come from immuneACCESS through TCRdb and include only in-frame sequences with V and J called. Some clones fail to appear in such tables; in the studies checked, an unresolved V gene covers under half of the shortfall, and the cause of the remainder is unknown. Within this sample are 200,000 to 300,000 clones, with 80% to 95% of them counted one time only. 3.1% of the sample is taken by the ten largest. The sample comprised PBMCs. Source of these receptors: a woman in her twenties or thirties in good health and CMV-seronegative.

This clone showed up just once. CDR3 amino acids: CASSSGLAGGYEQYF. In DNA form, the CDR3 reads TGTGCCAGCAGCTCAGGACTAGCGGGAGGCTACGAGCAGTACTTC. The rearrangement links TRBV5-4 to TRBJ2-7; 14 positions agree with TRBD2. There are 15 residues in the CDR3. The V segment lost 3 bases and the J segment 3 bases; nucleotides outside the gene matches: 2. Germline assignment: CDR1 SGHNT and CDR2 YYREEE (reference sequence).

The chain carries TRBV11-3 and TRBJ2-3; perhaps D is TRBD1 or TRBD2 (6 bases each). The V and J ends lost 5 bases and 6 bases respectively, with 9 bases between them. The CDR3 is 12 amino acids. Germline V gene sequence: CDR1 SGHNT, CDR2 YENEEA. The CDR3 loop is CASSRGQDTQYF. The DNA of the CDR3 is TGTGCCAGCAGCCGGGGGCAGGATACGCAGTATTTT.

V gene TRBV11-3 combines with J gene TRBJ1-4; TRBD1 is a possible D gene (6 bases). The V gene's germline CDR1 is SGHNT and CDR2 YENEEA. This CDR3 has 18 residues. Between the trimmed V and J ends, which lost 1 base and 2 bases, there was a span of 17 bases. The CDR3 region has the DNA TGTGCCAGCAGCTTAGGGGACATCAATGGAGGGACTAATGAAAAACTGTTTTTT. Translation gives CASSLGDINGGTNEKLFF.

The rearrangement links TRBV25-1 to TRBJ2-7; D possibly corresponds to TRBD1 (5 bases). Trimming shortened V by 2 bases and J by 5 bases, and 10 bases separated the two germline ends. Germline V lookup: CDR1 MGHDK, CDR2 SYGVNS. CDR3 length equals 13 residues. CDR3 nucleotides: TGTGCCAGCAGTGAAGTCGGCAGGGACGAGCAGTACTTC. Translation: CASSEVGRDEQYF.

The chain is built from TRBV5-6 and TRBJ2-3, with 12 bases that match TRBD2. This CDR3 has 15 amino acids. CDR1 is SGHDT and CDR2 is YYEEEE in the germline V gene. The V segment lost 4 bases and the J segment 6 bases; nucleotides outside the gene matches: 6. The CDR3 loop reads CASSPSGRGGDTQYF. As DNA, the CDR3 is TGTGCCAGCAGCCCTAGCGGGAGGGGCGGGGATACGCAGTATTTT. Full variable domain (remainder filled in from reference TRBV5-6 and TRBJ2-3): DAGVTQSPTHLIKTRGQQVTLRCSPKSGHDTVSWYQQALGQGPQFIFQYYEEEERQRGNFPDRFSGHQFPNYSSELNVNALLLGDSALYLCASSPSGRGGDTQYFGPGTRLTVL.

This clone came up once. The rearrangement uses TRBV7-3 and TRBJ2-3; TRBD1 aligns across 9 bases. The V gene's germline CDR1 is SGHTA and CDR2 FQGTGA. The CDR3 runs 15 residues. V lost 4 bases to trimming and J lost 3 bases; unmatched junction nucleotides: 5. The CDR3 spells CASSSWTGATDTQYF. CDR3 DNA: TGTGCCAGCAGCTCCTGGACAGGGGCTACAGATACGCAGTATTTT.

This clone appeared a single time. The rearrangement links TRBV14 to TRBJ2-7; D remains unclear. The CDR3 has 12 residues. The V gene's germline CDR1 is SGHDN and CDR2 FVKESK. Trimming removed 1 base at V and 3 bases at J, with 4 bases between. CDR3 residues: CASSQVLYEQYF. CDR3 nucleotides: TGTGCCAGCAGCCAAGTTCTCTACGAGCAGTACTTC.

This clone was found a few times. The rearrangement uses TRBV18 and TRBJ2-5; 10 bases agree with TRBD2. The germline CDR1 and CDR2 sequences are KGHSH and LQKENI. CDR3 length: 15 residues. The V gene end was trimmed by 6 bases and the J gene end by 5 bases; junction bases not matched to a gene: 9. The CDR3 loop reads CASSLAGAAVETQYF. CDR3 nucleotide sequence: TGTGCCAGCTCGCTAGCGGGAGCGGCCGTTGAGACCCAGTACTTC.

The chain links TRBV29-1 to TRBJ2-2; D perhaps matches TRBD1 (6 bases). The CDR3 runs to 14 residues. Trimming stripped 4 bases from V and 6 bases from J, with 15 bases between. CDR1 and CDR2 (germline): SQVTM, ANQGSEA. This chain's CDR3 is CSVVGDKSAGELFF. The CDR3 DNA follows: TGCAGCGTTGTGGGGGACAAGTCGGCCGGGGAGCTGTTTTTT.

This chain links TRBV7-6 with TRBJ2-7; 10 positions match TRBD2. The CDR3 is made up of 17 amino acids. Germline CDR1 and CDR2: SGHVS and FNYEAQ. V shed 1 base, J shed 1 base, and the junction held 7 bases outside the gene matches. CDR3 protein: CASSLEASGSLSYEQYF. CDR3 bases: TGTGCCAGCAGCTTAGAGGCTAGCGGGAGCTTATCCTACGAGCAGTACTTC.

The V gene is TRBV6-1, the J gene TRBJ2-3; 7 bases are a match to TRBD2. Germline V gene lookup returns CDR1 MNHNS and CDR2 SASEGT. The CDR3 covers 20 residues. Germline trimming cut 4 bases from V and 0 bases from J; bases unmatched to any gene: 19. The CDR3: CASSAPGPLGRHSSTDTQYF. For the CDR3, the DNA is TGTGCCAGCAGTGCTCCGGGACCGCTCGGGAGGCATTCTAGCACAGATACGCAGTATTTT.

This chain uses TRBV28 with TRBJ1-1; D ambiguous. V lost 3 bases and J lost 3, with 8 bases in between. The germline V gene encodes CDR1 MDHEN and CDR2 SYDVKM. CDR3 size: 13 residues. The CDR3 loop is CASSFTRDTEAFF. CDR3 sequence (DNA): TGTGCCAGCAGTTTCACGAGGGACACTGAAGCTTTCTTT. Filled out from reference TRBV28 and TRBJ1-1, the complete variable domain reads DVKVTQSSRYLVKRTGEKVFLECVQDMDHENMFWYRQDPGLGLRLIYFSYDVKMKEKGDIPEGYSVSREKKERFSLILESASTNQTSMYLCASSFTRDTEAFFGQGTRLTVV.

The V and J genes are TRBV2 and TRBJ1-5; TRBD1 agrees at 7 bases. V was pared by 6 bases and J by 0 bases, with 11 bases of the junction left unmatched. Per germline, CDR1 SNHLY and CDR2 FYNNEI. This CDR3 has 17 residues. The CDR3 spells CASRTGTASLSNQPQHF. In nucleotides, the CDR3 is TGTGCCAGCAGAACCGGGACAGCTTCACTTAGCAATCAGCCCCAGCATTTT.

Comments on this clone: At one of its ends the junction is not consistent with the germline gene, which may arise from a read error. The chain links TRBV7-9 to TRBJ2-7; 13 bases fit TRBD2. The CDR3 is made up of 14 amino acids. CDR1 is SEHNR, CDR2 FQNEAQ, per germline (reference sequence). Here the CDR3 reads CASSPTSGRNEEYF. CDR3 DNA sequence: TGTGCCAGCAGCCCGACTAGCGGGAGGAACGAGGAGTACTTC. Combining the CDR3 with reference TRBV7-9 and TRBJ2-7 gives the whole variable domain DTGVSQNPRHKITKRGQNVTFRCDPISEHNRLYWYRQTLGQGPEFLTYFQNEAQLEKSRLLSDRFSAERPKGSFSTLEIQRTEQGDSAMYLCASSPTSGRNEEYFGPGTRLTVT.

The rearrangement links TRBV7-2 to TRBJ2-7, with TRBD2 matching 9 bases. This CDR3 has 14 residues. Germline V CDR1 and CDR2: SGHTA, FQGNSA. Losses at the gene ends were 1 base for V and 6 bases for J; bases not matched to a gene: 4. The CDR3 bases are TGTGCCAGCAGCTTAGTAGCGGGAGCCGGCGAGCAGTACTTC. It translates to CASSLVAGAGEQYF.

This clone was counted a few times. J is TRBJ1-2 and V is TRBV7-9; 9 bases align to TRBD1. Germline lookup yields CDR1 SEHNR and CDR2 FQNEAQ (reference sequence). CDR3 length: 17 amino acids. J was trimmed by 3 bases and V by 5 bases; bases with no gene match: 13. CDR3 protein: CASSPNLGQGDYYGYTF. CDR3 nucleotides: TGTGCCAGCAGCCCAAACTTGGGACAGGGCGACTACTATGGCTACACCTTC.

This clone was counted once. The chain employs TRBV27 and TRBJ2-7; 9 bases map to TRBD2. Trimming took 2 bases from V and 0 from J; bases not matched to a gene: 11. Germline CDR1 MNHEY, CDR2 SMNVEV (reference sequence). The CDR3 covers 18 residues. The CDR3 sequence: CASSLVAFAGGSSYEQYF. DNA of the CDR3: TGTGCCAGCAGTTTAGTTGCTTTTGCGGGAGGGAGCTCCTACGAGCAGTACTTC.

The J gene is TRBJ2-7, the V gene TRBV5-4; D gene ambiguous. Germline CDR1 and CDR2: SGHNT and YYREEE (reference sequence). V was clipped by 4 bases and J by 4 bases, with 15 bases between them. There are 14 residues in the CDR3. The CDR3 here is CASSEGRALYEQYF. CDR3 nucleotides: TGTGCCAGCAGCGAAGGGCGCGCACTTTACGAGCAGTACTTC.

The chain employs TRBV25-1 and TRBJ1-1; D is possibly TRBD1 (6 bases). The CDR3 is 15 residues long. Germline CDR1 and CDR2: MGHDK and SYGVNS. The V and J ends lost 7 bases and 0 bases respectively, with 15 bases between them. This CDR3 is CASIPARGVNTEAFF. The CDR3 DNA sequence: TGTGCCAGCATACCCGCGAGGGGGGTGAACACTGAAGCTTTCTTT.

This chain uses TRBV27 with TRBJ2-3; a weak D match, TRBD2 (6 bases). V was trimmed by 8 bases and J by 2 bases, leaving 14 bases between them. This CDR3 is 14 amino acids long. Germline CDR1 and CDR2: MNHEY and SMNVEV (reference sequence). The CDR3 region is CASGEELATDTQYF. DNA for the CDR3: TGTGCCAGCGGAGAGGAACTAGCCACAGATACGCAGTATTTT.

In this sample, this clone turned up once. The chain links TRBV30 to TRBJ1-2; possible D gene TRBD1, 5 bases. The germline CDR1 and CDR2 sequences are GTSNPN and SVGIG (reference sequence). Between the trimmed V and J ends, which lost 8 bases and 0 bases, there was a span of 31 bases. The CDR3 has 19 amino acids. This chain's CDR3 is CALDRARVHMGPPNYGYTF. CDR3 nucleotide sequence: TGTGCCCTAGACCGAGCGAGGGTCCATATGGGACCCCCTAACTATGGCTACACCTTC.

The gene calls are TRBV27 and TRBJ2-1; the D gene could be TRBD1 or TRBD2 (5 bases each). The germline V and J ends were trimmed by 0 bases and 2 bases, with 20 bases remaining between them. The CDR3 contains 19 residues. Germline lookup yields CDR1 MNHEY and CDR2 SMNVEV (reference sequence). The CDR3 loop reads CASSLSRGRVRVAYNEQFF. The CDR3 DNA reads as TGTGCCAGCAGTTTATCGAGGGGTCGGGTAAGGGTGGCCTACAATGAGCAGTTCTTC.

The genes are TRBV28 and TRBJ2-7; TRBD2 might be the D (6 bases). Germline V gene lookup returns CDR1 MDHEN and CDR2 SYDVKM. This CDR3 has 14 residues. The V and J ends lost 3 bases and 3 bases respectively, with 12 bases between them. In DNA, the CDR3 is TGTGCCAGCAGTTTGGCGGGGCTGGTCTACGAGCAGTACTTC. The encoded protein is CASSLAGLVYEQYF.

The chain has TRBV6-5 and TRBJ2-3; 11 nucleotides match TRBD2. V lost 4 bases and J lost 5; bases outside the gene matches: 2. Germline CDR1 and CDR2: MNHEY and SVGAGI. This CDR3 spans 14 amino acids. CDR3 bases: TGTGCCAGCAGTTTTGGGACTAGCGGAGATACGCAGTATTTT. This encodes CASSFGTSGDTQYF.